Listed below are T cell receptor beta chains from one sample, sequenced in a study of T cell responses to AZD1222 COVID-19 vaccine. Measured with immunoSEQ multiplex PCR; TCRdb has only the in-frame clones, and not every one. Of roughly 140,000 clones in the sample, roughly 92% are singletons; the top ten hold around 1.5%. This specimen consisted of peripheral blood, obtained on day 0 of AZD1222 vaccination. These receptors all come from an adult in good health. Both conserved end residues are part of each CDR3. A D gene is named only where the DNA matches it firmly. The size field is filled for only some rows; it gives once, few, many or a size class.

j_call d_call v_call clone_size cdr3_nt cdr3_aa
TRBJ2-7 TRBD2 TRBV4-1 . TGCGCCAGCAGCCAAGAAGGGACTAGCGGCTACGAGCAGTACTTC CASSQEGTSGYEQYF
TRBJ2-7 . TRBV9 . TGTGCCAGCAGCGTAGAGGCTAGTAATATCTACGAGCAGTACTTC CASSVEASNIYEQYF
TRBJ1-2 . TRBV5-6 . TGTGCCAGCAGCCCTGACAGAGTACTTTATGGCTACACCTTC CASSPDRVLYGYTF
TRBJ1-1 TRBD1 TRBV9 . TGTGCCAGCAGCGTAAACAGGGGTCACCGCATCCTGAACACTGAAGCTTTCTTT CASSVNRGHRILNTEAFF
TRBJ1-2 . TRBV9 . TGTGCCAGCAGCCCTTCCTCTCAAGGGAACTATGGCTACACCTTC CASSPSSQGNYGYTF
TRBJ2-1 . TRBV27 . TGTGCCAGCAGCCATCTTACAGGGACGGGCAATGAGCAGTTCTTC CASSHLTGTGNEQFF
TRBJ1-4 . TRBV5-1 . TGCGCCAGCAGCTTGAGCGGAAACTCTAATGAAAAACTGTTTTTT CASSLSGNSNEKLFF
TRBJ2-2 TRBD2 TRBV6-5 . TGTGCCACAGACCAGCGGGAGCGAAGCGGGGAGCTGTTTTTT CATDQRERSGELFF
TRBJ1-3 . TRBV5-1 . TGCGCCAGCAGCCCCCGGGATCAACCAACAGGTGGAAACACCATATATTTT CASSPRDQPTGGNTIYF
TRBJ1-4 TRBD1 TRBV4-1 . TGCGCCAGCAGCCCCACCTGGACAGGGAATGAAAAACTGTTTTTT CASSPTWTGNEKLFF
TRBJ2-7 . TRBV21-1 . TGTGCCAGCAGCAAAGATGGGACTAGCGGGAGGCTTTTCGAGCAGTACTTC CASSKDGTSGRLFEQYF
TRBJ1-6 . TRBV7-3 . TGTGCCAGCAGCCAAGGGGGAAATTCACCCCTCCACTTT CASSQGGNSPLHF
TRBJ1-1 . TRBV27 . TGTGCCAGCAGTTTGAGGGGTACTGAAGCTTTCTTT CASSLRGTEAFF
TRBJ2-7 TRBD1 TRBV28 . TGTGCCAGCAGTTCACCACGGACAGGGCCTACGGGGCAGTACTTC CASSSPRTGPTGQYF
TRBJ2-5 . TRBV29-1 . TGCAGCGCGGGAGAGACCCAGTACTTC CSAGETQYF
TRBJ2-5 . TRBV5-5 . TGTGCCAGCAGCTTGGCCGTTGGCAGCCAAGAGACCCAGTACTTC CASSLAVGSQETQYF
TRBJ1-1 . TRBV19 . TGTGCCAGTAGTATAAAGGGGGACACTGAAGCTTTCTTT CASSIKGDTEAFF
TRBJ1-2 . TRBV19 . TGTGCCAGTAGTCCTCCTCTGGCTGGCTACACCTTC CASSPPLAGYTF
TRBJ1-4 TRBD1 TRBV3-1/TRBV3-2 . TGTGCCAGCAGCCAACGACAGGGGAGGAAACTGTTTTTT CASSQRQGRKLFF
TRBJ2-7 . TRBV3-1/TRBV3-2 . TGTGCCAGCAGCCTAAGGCCCCAAGGTCTCCTCGAGCAGTACTTC CASSLRPQGLLEQYF
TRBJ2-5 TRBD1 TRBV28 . TGTGCCAGTGGGACAGGGAGTTTCGGGACCCAGTACTTC CASGTGSFGTQYF
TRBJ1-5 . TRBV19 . TGTGCCAGTAGTATAGGGCAGGGTAGGTGGAGTCAGCCCCAGCATTTT CASSIGQGRWSQPQHF
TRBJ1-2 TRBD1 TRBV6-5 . TGTGCCAGCAGTCCCTCGGGACAGAACTATGGCTACACCTTC CASSPSGQNYGYTF
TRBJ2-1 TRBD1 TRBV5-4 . TGTGCCAGCAGCTCGGGACAGGGGGCGAGTCGGACCTACAATGAGCAGTTCTTC CASSSGQGASRTYNEQFF
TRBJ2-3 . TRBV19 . TGTGCCAGTAGTATTCCCCCGAGCAGTAAGCAGTATTTT CASSIPPSSKQYF
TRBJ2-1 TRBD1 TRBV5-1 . TGCGCCAGCAGCCCGTCCGGAGGACAGGGGTATGGTGAGCAGTTCTTC CASSPSGGQGYGEQFF
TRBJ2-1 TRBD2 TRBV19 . TGTGCCAGTAGTAGCCTCGGGACTAGCGGGAGTTGGCTCTTATACAATGAGCAGTTCTTC CASSSLGTSGSWLLYNEQFF
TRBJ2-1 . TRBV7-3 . TGTGCCAGCAGCCCAGGGAGCTCCTACAATGAGCAGTTCTTC CASSPGSSYNEQFF
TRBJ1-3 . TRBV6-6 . TGTGCCAGCAGGCCCGGACAGGGAAACACCATATATTTT CASRPGQGNTIYF
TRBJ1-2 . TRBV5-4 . TGTGCCAGCAGCTTGGCCAAGGCACCGAGGGGCTACACCTTC CASSLAKAPRGYTF
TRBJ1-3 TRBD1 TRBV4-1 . TGCGCCAGCAGCCCTACCCGGACAGGGGGCCGGGGGAACACCATATATTTT CASSPTRTGGRGNTIYF
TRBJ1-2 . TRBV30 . TGTGCCTGGAGTGGGGTCAGGAGTACTTATGGCTACACCTTC CAWSGVRSTYGYTF
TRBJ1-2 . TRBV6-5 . TGTGCCAGCAGTTACTCGAGGAACTATGGCTACACCTTC CASSYSRNYGYTF
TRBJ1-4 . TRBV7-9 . TGTGCCAGCAGCTTCGGGGGTCCTAATGAAAAACTGTTTTTT CASSFGGPNEKLFF
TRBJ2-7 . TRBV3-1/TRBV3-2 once TGTGCCAGCAGCCGCCTAGGGGGAGCGCAGTACTTC CASSRLGGAQYF
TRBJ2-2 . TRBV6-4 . TGTGCCAGCAGTTCCGGGACAAACACCGGGGAGCTGTTTTTT CASSSGTNTGELFF
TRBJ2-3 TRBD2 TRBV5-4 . TGTGCCAGCAAGGGAACGGGGCGGGAGCCTACAGATACGCAGTATTTT CASKGTGREPTDTQYF
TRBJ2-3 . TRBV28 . TGTGCCAGCAGTTTATTGTCAGATACGCAGTATTTT CASSLLSDTQYF
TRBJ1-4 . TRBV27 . TGTGCCAGCAGTTTTGGATCATATAATGAAAAACTGTTTTTT CASSFGSYNEKLFF
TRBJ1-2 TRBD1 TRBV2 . TGTGCCAGCAGGCCTAGACAGGGTTTAGTGTATGGCTACACCTTC CASRPRQGLVYGYTF
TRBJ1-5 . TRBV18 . TGTGCCAGCTCCCTCCCGGGCCGGAGACAGCCCCAGCATTTT CASSLPGRRQPQHF
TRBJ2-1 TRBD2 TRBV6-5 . TGTGCCGGGGGGCCCAGGACTAGCGGGACGCGGGAGCAGTTCTTC CAGGPRTSGTREQFF
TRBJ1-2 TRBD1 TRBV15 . TGTGCCACCAGCAGACATAGGGGACAGGGGGTTTTTGGCTACACCTTC CATSRHRGQGVFGYTF
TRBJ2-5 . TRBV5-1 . TGCGCCAGCAGCTTATTTGGGGGTCTAATGAAAGAGACCCAGTACTTC CASSLFGGLMKETQYF
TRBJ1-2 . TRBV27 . TGTGCCAGCAGTTTAGAAGGGCAGGGGATCTATGGCTACACCTTC CASSLEGQGIYGYTF
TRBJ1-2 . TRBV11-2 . TGTGCCAGCAGCCCTAGAGGGGGATATGGCTACACCTTC CASSPRGGYGYTF
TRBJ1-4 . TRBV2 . TGTGCCAGCAGTGAAATATCCAGAGAAAAACTGTTTTTT CASSEISREKLFF
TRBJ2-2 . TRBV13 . TGTGCCAGCAGTAACAGGGGGGGCACCGGGGAGCTGTTTTTT CASSNRGGTGELFF
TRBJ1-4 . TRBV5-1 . TGCGCCAGCAGCTTGGCCGGTGGTCAGGGGATTGAAAAACTGTTTTTT CASSLAGGQGIEKLFF
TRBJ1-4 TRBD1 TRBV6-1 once TGTGCCAGCAGTGAATCCCGGGACAGGGGGGGAAATTTT CASSESRDRGGNF
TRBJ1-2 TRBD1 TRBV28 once TGTGCCAGCAGTTTATCAGGGGGCGCGGTCTATGGCTACACCTTC CASSLSGGAVYGYTF